The 18 T cell receptor beta chains below come from one sample, sequenced in a study of regulatory and conventional T cells in breast cancer. MiXCR was run by TCRdb on the PCR reads, yielding one entry per CDR3 protein. The sample contains under 20,000 distinct CDR3 sequences, around 30% of which appear only once. The sample consisted of conventional T cells from blood. These receptors all come from a female donor in good health.

In this sample, this clonotype turned up a few times. The chain employs TRBV28 and TRBJ2-7; no clear D gene. From germline, CDR1 is MDHEN and CDR2 SYDVKM. Trimming removed 6 bases at V and 0 bases at J, with 18 bases between. The CDR3 contains 16 residues. This CDR3 reads CASSHQIATPSYEQYF. DNA for the CDR3: TGTGCCAGCAGCCATCAGATAGCTACCCCCTCCTACGAGCAGTACTTC. Together with reference TRBV28 and TRBJ2-7, the CDR3 gives the full variable domain: DVKVTQSSRYLVKRTGEKVFLECVQDMDHENMFWYRQDPGLGLRLIYFSYDVKMKEKGDIPEGYSVSREKKERFSLILESASTNQTSMYLCASSHQIATPSYEQYFGPGTRLTVT.

This clonotype showed up just a few times. The chain joins TRBV29-1 to TRBJ1-1; unclear D gene. The V gene lost 4 bases and the J gene lost 4 bases, with 22 bases spanning the gap. The CDR3 is 16 residues long. Per the germline V gene, CDR1 is SQVTM and CDR2 is ANQGSEA. The CDR3 loop reads CSVASNPAGYGTEAFF. CDR3 nucleotide sequence: TGCAGCGTTGCCTCCAACCCTGCGGGGTACGGCACTGAAGCTTTCTTT.

This clonotype showed up just a few times. This sequence joins TRBV4-1 and TRBJ2-1; D not certain. V lost 5 bases and J lost 0, with 14 bases in between. This CDR3 is 16 amino acids long. Germline assignment: CDR1 MGHRA and CDR2 YSYEKL. CDR3 sequence: CASSSRAPDSYNEQFF. The CDR3 DNA is TGCGCCAGCAGCTCACGGGCTCCCGACTCCTACAATGAGCAGTTCTTC.

The chain has TRBV7-8 and TRBJ1-1; possible D gene TRBD1, 5 bases. Per germline, CDR1 SGHVS and CDR2 FQNEAQ. The CDR3 has 15 residues. V was cut by 2 bases and J by 0 bases, with 10 bases left in between. CDR3 region: CASSLSGGMNTEAFF. The CDR3 DNA reads as TGTGCCAGCAGCTTAAGCGGGGGAATGAACACTGAAGCTTTCTTT.

This clonotype was seen only a few times. This chain connects TRBV12-3 or TRBV12-4 to TRBJ2-7; D perhaps matches TRBD1 (5 bases). The CDR3 has 12 residues. V lost 8 bases and J lost 1, with 9 bases in between. The CDR3 DNA reads as TGTGCCAGCGAAGGGGTTTCCTACGAGCAGTACTTC. Encoded protein: CASEGVSYEQYF.

This clonotype was counted only a few times. The chain couples TRBV7-2 to TRBJ1-3; D uncertain. V was clipped by 1 base and J by 4 bases, with 11 bases between them. From germline, CDR1 is SGHTA and CDR2 FQGNSA. This CDR3 comprises 15 residues. The CDR3 region is CASSLDTGSGNTIYF. As DNA, the CDR3 is TGTGCCAGCAGCTTAGACACGGGGTCGGGAAACACCATATATTTT. The complete variable domain, with remaining parts taken from reference TRBV7-2 and TRBJ1-3, reads GAGVSQSPSNKVTEKGKDVELRCDPISGHTALYWYRQSLGQGLEFLIYFQGNSAPDKSGLPSDRFSAERTGGSVSTLTIQRTQQEDSAVYLCASSLDTGSGNTIYFGEGSWLTVV.

With respect to this clonotype: A much larger clone lies a single base off, so this may be a read error. Lacking the conserved final phenylalanine or tryptophan, this CDR3 likely reflects a read error. This chain links TRBV7-2 with TRBJ2-7; D is unresolved. This CDR3 contains 11 residues. Trimming left V 4 bases short and J 4 bases short, with 5 bases between. CDR1 SGHTA and CDR2 FQGNSA come from the germline V gene. CDR3 protein: CASSSKYEQYL. The CDR3 bases are TGTGCCAGCAGCTCAAAGTACGAGCAGTACCTC.

This clonotype was counted only a few times. This chain uses TRBV12-3 or TRBV12-4 with TRBJ1-2; D may be TRBD1 (6 bases). With 5 bases removed from V and 6 bases from J, the gap between germline ends came to 13 bases. The CDR3 is 13 residues long. The CDR3 DNA follows: TGTGCCAGCAGTCTACAGGGTACCGATGGCTACACCTTC. As protein: CASSLQGTDGYTF.

This clonotype is categorized as medium-sized. This chain uses TRBV5-1 with TRBJ1-5, with 7 bases matching TRBD1. Germline V gives CDR1 SGHRS, CDR2 YFSETQ. The CDR3 runs to 15 residues. Germline trimming cut 4 bases from V and 3 bases from J; bases unmatched to any gene: 7. This CDR3 reads CASSPTGRNNQPQHF. The CDR3 region has the DNA TGCGCCAGCAGCCCGACAGGGCGAAACAATCAGCCCCAGCATTTT.

This sequence joins TRBV7-8 and TRBJ2-3; D might be TRBD1 (5 bases). The V end lost 10 bases, the J end lost 6 bases, and 14 bases lay between the germline ends. The CDR3 extends over 12 amino acids. CDR1 is SGHVS and CDR2 is FQNEAQ in the germline V gene. CDR3 residues: CAILTENDTQYF. In nucleotides, the CDR3 is TGTGCCATTCTGACAGAGAACGATACGCAGTATTTT.

On this clonotype: The junction shows a germline mismatch at one end, possibly a read error. The chain carries TRBV10-3 and TRBJ1-5, with TRBD1 matching 10 bases. CDR1 and CDR2 from the germline V gene are ENHRY and SYGVKD. The CDR3 consists of 16 residues. The CDR3 here is CAICDGDRGRNQPQHF. As DNA, the CDR3 is TGTGCCATCTGTGATGGGGACAGGGGAAGAAATCAGCCCCAGCATTTT.

A note on this clonotype: A junction end diverges from the germline sequence, so it may reflect a read error. The V call is TRBV9, the J call TRBJ1-1, with D perhaps TRBD1 (5 bases). The CDR3 has 14 residues. The germline CDR1 and CDR2 sequences are SGDLS and YYNGEE. DNA of the CDR3: TGTGCCAGCAGCCTCGAAGGAGGGGTCACTGAAGCTTACTTT. Translating it yields CASSLEGGVTEAYF.

In its sample, this clonotype was seen a few times. This rearrangement joins TRBV6-1 to TRBJ1-1; D gene ambiguous. The germline V gene encodes CDR1 MNHNS and CDR2 SASEGT. The CDR3 consists of 15 residues. V was cut by 0 bases and J by 11 bases, with 19 bases left in between. The CDR3 DNA follows: TGTGCCAGCAGTGAAGCGGGGAGATCGGTTCCATGGGCTTTCTTT. Its protein is CASSEAGRSVPWAFF.

This clonotype was counted a few times. This may come from a read error, since a much larger clone is one base off. This chain joins TRBV29-1 and TRBJ2-5, with D maybe TRBD2 (6 bases). There are 17 residues in the CDR3. The V end lost 0 bases, the J end lost 5 bases, and 22 bases lay between the germline ends. In germline, CDR1 is SQVTM, CDR2 ANQGSEA. The CDR3 bases are TGCAGCGTTGAAGATCAAGGACGACTAGTGGGAGGCGAGACCCAGTACTTC. It specifies CSVEDQGRLVGGETQYF. Full variable domain (outside the CDR3, taken from reference TRBV29-1 and TRBJ2-5): SAVISQKPSRDICQRGTSLTIQCQVDSQVTMMFWYRQQPGQSLTLIATANQGSEATYESGFVIDKFPISRPNLTFSTLTVSNMSPEDSSIYLCSVEDQGRLVGGETQYFGPGTRLLVL.

Of note for this clonotype: Just one base apart from a much larger clone, this may be a read error. The chain has TRBV12-3 or TRBV12-4 and TRBJ2-1, with TRBD2 as a possible D gene (6 bases). This CDR3 is 16 amino acids long. CDR3 sequence: CASSGNREQRYNERFF. The CDR3 nucleotides read TGTGCCAGCAGCGGTAACCGGGAGCAAAGGTACAATGAGCGGTTCTTC.

The chain has TRBV6-2 or TRBV6-3 and TRBJ1-1, with D tentatively TRBD1 (5 bases). The CDR3 loop spans 15 amino acids. Germline CDR1 MNHEY, CDR2 SVGEGT. V dropped 0 bases and J dropped 7 bases, with 15 bases sitting between them. The CDR3 region is CASSYSGQGRVEAFF. For the CDR3, the DNA is TGTGCCAGCAGTTACTCTGGGCAGGGTCGTGTTGAAGCTTTCTTT.

This clonotype was found a few times. The chain couples TRBV7-8 to TRBJ2-5, with a tentative D call TRBD2 (6 bases). V was trimmed by 5 bases and J by 0 bases, leaving 13 bases between them. The CDR3 is 15 residues long. Germline V lookup: CDR1 SGHVS, CDR2 FQNEAQ. CDR3 protein: CASSKTGSHQETQYF. The CDR3 nucleotides read TGTGCCAGCAGCAAAACCGGGAGCCACCAAGAGACCCAGTACTTC.

This chain joins TRBV7-3 and TRBJ2-3; 13 bases match TRBD2. CDR3 length equals 17 residues. Per germline, CDR1 SGHTA and CDR2 FQGTGA. The trim removed 4 bases at V and 4 bases at J, leaving 8 bases unmatched. CDR3 amino acids: CASSSSRLAGGPDTQYF. CDR3 nucleotides: TGTGCCAGCAGCTCGTCCAGACTAGCGGGAGGCCCAGATACGCAGTATTTT.